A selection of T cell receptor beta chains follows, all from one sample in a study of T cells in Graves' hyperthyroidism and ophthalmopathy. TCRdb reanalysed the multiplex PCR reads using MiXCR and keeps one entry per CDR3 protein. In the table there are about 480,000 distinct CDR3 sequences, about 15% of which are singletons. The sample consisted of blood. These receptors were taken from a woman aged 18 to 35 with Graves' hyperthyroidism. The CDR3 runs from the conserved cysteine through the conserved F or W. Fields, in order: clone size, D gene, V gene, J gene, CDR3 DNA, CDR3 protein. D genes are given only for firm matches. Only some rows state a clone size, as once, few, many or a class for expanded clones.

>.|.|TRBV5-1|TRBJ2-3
TGCGCCAGCAGCAGCGCCGACCCCACCTTCACAGATACGCAGTATTTT
CASSSADPTFTDTQYF
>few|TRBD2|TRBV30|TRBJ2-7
TGTGCCTGGAGCGAAACCGAAAGACTAGCGGGAGGCCCCTCCTACGAGCAGTACTTC
CAWSETERLAGGPSYEQYF
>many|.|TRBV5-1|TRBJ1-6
TGCGCCAGCAGCTTACAGAACTATAATTCACCCCTCCACTTT
CASSLQNYNSPLHF
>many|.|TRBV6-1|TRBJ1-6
TGTGCCAGCTTCCGGGATACGAATTCACCCCTCCACTTT
CASFRDTNSPLHF
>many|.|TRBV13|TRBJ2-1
TGTGCCAGCAGCTTAAGCTTCGGCTCCTACAATGAGCAGTTCTTC
CASSLSFGSYNEQFF
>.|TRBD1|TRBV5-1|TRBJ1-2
TGCGCCAGCAGCTTGTCTGTCGGGACAGGGGCCTCTAACTATGGCTACACCTTC
CASSLSVGTGASNYGYTF
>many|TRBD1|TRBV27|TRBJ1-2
TGTGCCAGCAGTTCCTCCGGGACAGTTTACTATGGCTACACCTTC
CASSSSGTVYYGYTF
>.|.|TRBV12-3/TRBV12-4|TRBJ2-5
TGTGCCAGCAGATCGACAGAGATGCAAGAGACCCAGTACTTC
CASRSTEMQETQYF
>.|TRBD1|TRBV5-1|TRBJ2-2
TGCGCCAGCAGGGGGACAGGGGGCCCCGGGGAGCTGTTTTTT
CASRGTGGPGELFF
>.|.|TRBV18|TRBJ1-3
TGTGCCAGCTCACCACCGAAACAGGCGAACCCTGGAAACACCATATATTTT
CASSPPKQANPGNTIYF
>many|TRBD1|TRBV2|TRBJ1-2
TGTGCCAGCACGACAGGGATCTATGGCTACACCTTC
CASTTGIYGYTF
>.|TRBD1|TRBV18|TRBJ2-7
TGTGCCAGCTCACGAGGACAGGGGGTTGACGAGCAGTACTTC
CASSRGQGVDEQYF
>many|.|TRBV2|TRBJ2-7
TGTGCCGGACTCTCGCAGGGCGACTACGAGCAGTACTTC
CAGLSQGDYEQYF
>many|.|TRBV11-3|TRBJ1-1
TGTGCCAGCAGCTCCATAGATACGAACACTGAAGCTTTCTTT
CASSSIDTNTEAFF
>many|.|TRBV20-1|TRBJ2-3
TGCAGCCCAGACCCCGCGGCGGGCGATACGCAGTATTTT
CSPDPAAGDTQYF
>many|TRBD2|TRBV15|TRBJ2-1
TGTGCCACCAGCAGACCTCTAGCGGGAGGTTCCTACAATGAGCAGTTCTTC
CATSRPLAGGSYNEQFF
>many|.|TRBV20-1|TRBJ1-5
TGCAGTGCCCCTGGGATGACCGGGGAGCCCCAGCATTTT
CSAPGMTGEPQHF
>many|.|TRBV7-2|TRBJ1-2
TGTGCCAGCAGCCCAGGGGCAGGGGCCTTCTATGGCTACACCTTC
CASSPGAGAFYGYTF
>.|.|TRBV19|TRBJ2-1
TGTGCCAGTAGCACATCCCCGGGCCCTAGAGGGAATGAGCAGTTCTTC
CASSTSPGPRGNEQFF
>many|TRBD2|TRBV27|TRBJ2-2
TGTGCCAGCAGTTCGGGACTAGCGGGACTCACCGGGGAGCTGTTTTTT
CASSSGLAGLTGELFF
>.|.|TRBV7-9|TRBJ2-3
TGTGCCAGCAGCTTTCTTACACTAGGAAGCACAGATACGCAGTATTTT
CASSFLTLGSTDTQYF
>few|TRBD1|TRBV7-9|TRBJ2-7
TGTGCCAGCAGCTCGGACAGGGAGGTTAACGAGCAGTACTTC
CASSSDREVNEQYF
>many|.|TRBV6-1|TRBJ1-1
TGTGCCAGCAGTCCACCCGGTAGGTCGGGCCCCACTGAAGCTTTCTTT
CASSPPGRSGPTEAFF
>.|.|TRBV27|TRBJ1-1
TGTGCCAGCACCCCACCCGTACCGGGGGCGAGGACTGAAGCTTTCTTT
CASTPPVPGARTEAFF
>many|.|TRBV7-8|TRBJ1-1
TGTGCCAGCAGCTTAGATTGGCCACAGAACACTGAAGCTTTCTTT
CASSLDWPQNTEAFF
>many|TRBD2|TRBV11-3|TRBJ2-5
TGTGCCAGCAGCCACGGGACTAGCGGAGACCAAGAGACCCAGTACTTC
CASSHGTSGDQETQYF
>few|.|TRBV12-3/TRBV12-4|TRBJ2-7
TGTGCCAGCAGTTTGAGGCAGGTCTACGAGCAGTACTTC
CASSLRQVYEQYF
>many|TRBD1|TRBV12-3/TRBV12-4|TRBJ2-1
TGTGCCAGCAGTCCCGGGACAGCGGTCGGCAATGAGCAGTTCTTC
CASSPGTAVGNEQFF